One sample yielded the 16 T cell receptor beta chains listed below, sequenced in a study of OX40 agonist ivuxolimab in advanced cancers. To prepare the library, the immunoSEQ multiplex PCR assay was applied. TCRdb re-hosts the immuneACCESS table, in-frame sequences only. Its copies lack some clones; in the studies checked, an unresolved V gene accounts for under half of them, and the cause for the rest is not known. The sample table shows about 120,000 clones, and 80% to 90% are seen once. 0.55% of the sample is held by the ten biggest clonotypes. The starting material was CD4+ or CD8+ T cells sorted from blood, obtained in a trial of the OX40 agonist ivuxolimab. The receptors shown here come from an adult with an advanced solid tumor such as melanoma, head and neck, liver or kidney cancer.

The chain uses TRBV28 and TRBJ2-7; 8 bases line up with TRBD1. This CDR3 has 16 residues. Germline CDR1 is MDHEN and CDR2 is SYDVKM. V shed 4 bases and J 1 base; nucleotides not matched to a gene: 9. The CDR3 bases are TGTGCCAGCAGTTCCCCCCCCCGGACAGGGTCCTACGAGCAGTACTTC. Protein product: CASSSPPRTGSYEQYF. The entire variable domain, with the rest obtained from reference TRBV28 and TRBJ2-7, is as follows: DVKVTQSSRYLVKRTGEKVFLECVQDMDHENMFWYRQDPGLGLRLIYFSYDVKMKEKGDIPEGYSVSREKKERFSLILESASTNQTSMYLCASSSPPRTGSYEQYFGPGTRLTVT.

This clone was seen a single time. The chain links TRBV5-8 to TRBJ2-7, with D hard to call. This CDR3 contains 14 residues. The V end lost 2 bases, the J end lost 0 bases, and 9 bases lay between the germline ends. The germline V gene encodes CDR1 SGHTS and CDR2 YDEGEE. CDR3: CASSFSLRSYEQYF. CDR3 sequence (DNA): TGTGCCAGCAGCTTTTCCCTACGCTCCTACGAGCAGTACTTC.

The CDR3 spells CASSPPRDTNSEGYTF. The CDR3 nucleotides are TGTGCCAGCAGCCCGCCCCGGGACACCAATAGCGAGGGCTACACCTTC. This chain joins TRBV7-2 and TRBJ1-2, with TRBD1 as a possible D gene (6 bases). CDR3 length: 16 amino acids. The germline V and J ends were trimmed by 5 bases and 8 bases, with 24 bases remaining between them. CDR1 is SGHTA and CDR2 is FQGNSA in the germline V gene.

The V gene is TRBV5-1, the J gene TRBJ2-5; 7 nucleotides agree with TRBD1. CDR1 and CDR2 from the germline V gene are SGHRS and YFSETQ. The CDR3 runs to 17 residues. Trimming at V came to 0 bases and at J to 2 bases, leaving 10 bases not matched to a gene. The DNA of the CDR3 is TGCGCCAGCAGCTTGGTGGGGTGGGCAGGGGGACAAGAGACCCAGTACTTC. Translating gives CASSLVGWAGGQETQYF.

The V call is TRBV10-3, the J call TRBJ1-3, with D perhaps TRBD1 (5 bases). Germline CDR1 is ENHRY and CDR2 is SYGVKD. Between the trimmed V and J ends, which lost 2 bases and 0 bases, there was a span of 17 bases. The CDR3 has 18 amino acids. In DNA form, the CDR3 reads TGTGCCATCAGTGAGAGGGAACGGGGCCCGAGCTCTGGAAACACCATATATTTT. Its protein is CAISERERGPSSGNTIYF.

The sample holds one count of this clone. This rearrangement joins TRBV11-2 to TRBJ2-4; TRBD1 aligns across 8 bases. J lost 8 bases, V lost 5 bases, and 8 bases had no gene match. CDR1 is SGHAT and CDR2 is FQNNGV in the germline V gene. The CDR3 has 14 residues. This CDR3 is CASSHGQGGDIQYF. In DNA, the CDR3 is TGTGCCAGCAGCCACGGACAGGGAGGTGACATTCAGTACTTC.

This clone was recorded only once. The V call is TRBV29-1, the J call TRBJ1-5; tentative D call: TRBD1 (6 bases). Germline V lookup: CDR1 SQVTM, CDR2 ANQGSEA. Trimming pared 5 bases from V and 4 bases from J, leaving 15 bases between. The CDR3 length is 14 residues. DNA for the CDR3: TGCAGCGTTTCCAGTGACAGGTTAAATCAGCCCCAGCATTTT. This gives the protein CSVSSDRLNQPQHF.

The chain joins TRBV6-1 to TRBJ1-1, with D possibly being TRBD1 (5 bases). V was shortened by 7 bases and J by 6 bases, with 15 bases between the two germline ends. This CDR3 has 13 amino acids. Germline loops: CDR1 MNHNS, CDR2 SASEGT. CDR3 residues: CASNKQVGAEAFF. CDR3 bases: TGTGCCAGCAACAAACAGGTGGGAGCTGAAGCTTTCTTT.

This chain links TRBV4-3 with TRBJ2-1; no clear D gene. V was shortened by 1 base and J by 9 bases, with 7 bases between the two germline ends. This CDR3 is built from 12 residues. The V gene's germline CDR1 is LGHNA and CDR2 YSLEER. This CDR3 reads CASSQVGFEQFF. The CDR3 nucleotides are TGCGCCAGCAGCCAAGTAGGGTTTGAGCAGTTCTTC.

The chain couples TRBV7-2 to TRBJ2-1; D call uncertain. The germline V gene has CDR1 SGHTA and CDR2 FQGNSA. The germline V and J ends were trimmed by 4 bases and 4 bases, with 11 bases remaining between them. The CDR3 has 14 amino acids. The CDR3 DNA reads as TGTGCCAGCAGCTCCCCGACAACTTACAATGAGCAGTTCTTC. Translating it yields CASSSPTTYNEQFF.

The rearrangement joins TRBV5-4 to TRBJ2-3, with D perhaps TRBD2 (7 bases). The V gene's germline CDR1 is SGHNT and CDR2 YYREEE (reference sequence). This CDR3 has 16 residues. With 2 bases removed from V and 4 bases from J, the gap between germline ends came to 17 bases. The CDR3 loop reads CASSFNRGAGADTQYF. Here the CDR3 DNA reads TGTGCCAGCAGCTTCAACCGGGGGGCCGGGGCAGATACGCAGTATTTT.

This clone was counted a single time. The V call is TRBV28, the J call TRBJ2-5; perhaps TRBD2 as D (6 bases). This CDR3 has 15 residues. Deletions cut 4 bases from V and 3 bases from J, with 15 bases between. CDR1 is MDHEN, CDR2 SYDVKM, per germline. The CDR3 region is CASSSSAGFEETQYF. In DNA form, the CDR3 reads TGTGCCAGCAGTTCCTCGGCGGGGTTCGAAGAGACCCAGTACTTC.

This rearrangement joins TRBV4-2 to TRBJ1-2; 7 positions agree with TRBD1. Germline lookup yields CDR1 LGHNA and CDR2 YNFKEQ. V gave up 0 bases and J gave up 5 bases; unmatched junction bases: 6. The CDR3 spans 15 residues. The CDR3 DNA reads as TGTGCCAGCAGCCAAGATGCCGGGACAGCTTATGGCTACACCTTC. It translates to CASSQDAGTAYGYTF.

The gene calls are TRBV10-2 and TRBJ2-3; D gene ambiguous. Germline CDR1 reads WSHSY; CDR2 reads SAAADI. The CDR3 extends over 11 amino acids. Between the trimmed V and J ends, which lost 6 bases and 0 bases, there was a span of 1 base. In DNA form, the CDR3 reads TGCGCCAGCAGCAGCACAGATACGCAGTATTTT. Amino acids: CASSSTDTQYF.

The chain uses TRBV29-1 and TRBJ1-1; D is unresolved. Trimming shortened V by 2 bases and J by 0 bases, and 10 bases separated the two germline ends. The CDR3 sequence is 14 residues long. Germline CDR1 SQVTM, CDR2 ANQGSEA. The CDR3 spells CSVELPGLNTEAFF. The DNA for the CDR3 is TGCAGCGTTGAACTCCCGGGCCTGAACACTGAAGCTTTCTTT.

This chain links TRBV4-1 with TRBJ1-2, with 7 bases identical to TRBD1. V dropped 5 bases and J dropped 3; count of bases not matched to a gene: 9. Germline V gene sequence: CDR1 MGHRA, CDR2 YSYEKL. There are 15 residues in the CDR3. The CDR3 region is CASSTHRGRDYGYTF. The DNA for the CDR3 is TGCGCCAGCAGCACCCACAGGGGTCGGGACTATGGCTACACCTTC.